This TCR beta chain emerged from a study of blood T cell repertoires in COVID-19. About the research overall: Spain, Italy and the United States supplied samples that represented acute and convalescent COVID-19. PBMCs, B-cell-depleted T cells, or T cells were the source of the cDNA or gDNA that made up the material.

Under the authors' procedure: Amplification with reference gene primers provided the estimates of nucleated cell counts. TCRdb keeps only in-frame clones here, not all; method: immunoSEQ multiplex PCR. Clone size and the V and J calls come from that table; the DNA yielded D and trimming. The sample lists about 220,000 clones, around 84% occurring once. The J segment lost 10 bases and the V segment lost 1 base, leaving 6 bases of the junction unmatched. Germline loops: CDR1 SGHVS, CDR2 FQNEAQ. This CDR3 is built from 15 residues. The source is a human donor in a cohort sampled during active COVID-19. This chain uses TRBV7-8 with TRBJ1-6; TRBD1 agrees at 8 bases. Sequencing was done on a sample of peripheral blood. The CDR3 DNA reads TGTGCCAGCAGCTTAGTAGGACAGGGCTTCTCACCCCTCCACTTT. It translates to CASSLVGQGFSPLHF.